A single T cell receptor beta chain is shown here with its context. This record belongs to a study of CD8 T cells in Susac syndrome. Germline V CDR1 and CDR2: LNHDA, SQIVND (reference sequence). The CDR3 runs to 13 residues. The V end was cut by 7 bases, the J end by 4 bases, with 13 bases between. An amount of RNA that ranged from roughly 0.5 to 1 ug was reverse transcribed with random hexamers. TCRdb analysed the immunoSEQ multiplex PCR reads with MiXCR anew, one entry per CDR3 protein. The sample includes 73,000 or so distinct CDR3 sequences, about 95% seen only once; the top ten take about 0.4%. V usage is TRBV19 and J usage is TRBJ1-2, with D perhaps matching TRBD1 (6 bases). Sequenced input: CD8+ T cells from PBMCs. This receptor was taken from a human donor with multiple sclerosis. The CDR3 loop is CASIGGHSYGYTF. For the CDR3, the DNA is TGTGCCAGTATCGGGGGGCATAGCTATGGCTACACCTTC. Full variable domain (missing parts from reference TRBV19 and TRBJ1-2): DGGITQSPKYLFRKEGQNVTLSCEQNLNHDAMYWYRQDPGQGLRLIYYSQIVNDFQKGDIAEGYSVSREKKESFPLTVTSAQKNPTAFYLCASIGGHSYGYTFGSGTRLTVV.